This T cell receptor (beta chain) appears in the sequencing data of a study of T-cell memory formation after mild COVID-19. In the study overall: Clusters were largely donor specific.

This CDR3 spans 14 amino acids. From germline, CDR1 is SGHTA and CDR2 FQGNSA. V was trimmed by 5 bases and J by 5 bases, leaving 12 bases between them. TCRdb processed the 5' RACE reads anew with MiXCR; each CDR3 protein has one entry. Of more than 450,000 distinct CDR3 sequences listed, 18% are singletons. Study-level findings and limits: Among clones contracting day 15 to 85, CD4/CD8 was balanced, whereas later expanders leaned CD4+.

Turning to this clonotype: The antigen is unknown.

Sample: PBMCs or a T cell subset sorted from them (not recorded which). The chain employs TRBV7-2 and TRBJ1-4; D may be TRBD1 (5 bases). This TCR came from an adult woman who had mild COVID-19 (a few samples of this study predate the infection). Cell type and time point are not known. In DNA, the CDR3 is TGTGCCAGCAGCCCCGGGACCGTGAATGAAAAACTGTTTTTT. It translates to CASSPGTVNEKLFF.